This TCR beta chain was identified during a study of blood T cell repertoires in COVID-19. Generated by immunoSEQ multiplex PCR, the TCRdb table keeps only in-frame clones and is missing some. Of about 35,000 clones listed, roughly four fifths are singletons. V lost 5 bases and J 6 bases, leaving 11 bases between the germline ends. The CDR3 is 13 amino acids. CDR1 is MRHNA and CDR2 is SNTAGT in the germline V gene. This chain joins TRBV6-4 and TRBJ2-1, with a tentative D call TRBD2 (6 bases). The source material was peripheral blood. The clonotype was recovered from a man at least 80 years old with active or convalescent COVID-19. The CDR3 region is CASSTEGGNEQFF. The CDR3 DNA sequence: TGTGCCAGCAGTACGGAGGGTGGCAATGAGCAGTTCTTC.